This TCR beta chain originates from a study of molecular identifiers for immune sequencing clone quantification (dated by TCRdb to the late 2010s). Context from the whole study: In a replicate experiment, RNA from around 18,000 or 91,000 naive CD8 T cells was split into five aliquots, four of which were sequenced. CD8 T cells were used in a methods study to benchmark molecular-identifier clustering-based TCR repertoire sequencing (MIDCIRS) and TCR RNA copy counting. What the study reported, not specific to this receptor: Modeling indicated about 3.1 TCR RNA copies recovered per cell, compared with 9 to 10 by digital PCR, which implies a capture efficiency of 25% to 35%. Highly expanded clone sizes could be underestimated if identical TCR molecules share a barcode. The naive libraries included spiked-in Jurkat TCR RNA (about 9 copies' worth), and this Jurkat TCR RNA is not part of the donor repertoire. Spiked-in Jurkat TCR RNA equivalent to a single cell was reported to be detectable even among approximately 1 million naive CD8 T cells. Clones above 20 RNA copies held over 99% of molecules in CMV-specific effector cells but under 1% in naive cells. When barcode sub-clustering was omitted, TCR diversity was inflated by chimeric consensus sequences, with chimeras reaching as high as 47%.

Libraries of naive CD8 T cells were built from anywhere between roughly 18,000 and 1,000,000 sorted cells, with 10%, 30% or 50% of the purified RNA used. Naive CD8 T cells were FACS-sorted as CD8+CD4-CCR7+CD45RA+ on a BD FACSAria II into RLT Plus buffer. To test detection sensitivity, Jurkat RNA equal to some 11 TCR copies was added to samples of 20,000-1,000,000 naive CD8 T cells. Enrichment of CD8 T cells was done with RosetteSep CD8+ T Cell Enrichment Cocktail plus Ficoll-Paque, and ACK red cell lysis came afterward. The CDR3 runs 14 residues from the cysteine to the phenylalanine. The entry retains the CDR3 DNA only, 42 bases that are in frame from base 1. Trimming removed 3 bases from V and 3 bases from J; the gene matches leave 2 bases unexplained. Looking up the germline V gene yields CDR1 SGHRS and CDR2 YFSETQ. The library was generated by PCR. For sequencing, a NextSeq 500 was employed. Preparation of bulk TCR libraries followed a previously described approach, with the TCR primers listed in Table S5. Purification of total RNA was performed with the Qiagen AllPrep DNA/RNA kit. Before analysis, reads from multiple sequencing runs of the same library were pooled. For the original study's pipeline: Reads were retained only if the reads had an exact TCR constant sequence, and the retained reads were trimmed to 150 nt and grouped according to their 12-nt molecular barcodes. Reads inside each barcode group were sub-clustered using a 15% Levenshtein threshold, and a quality-weighted consensus sequence was constructed for each RNA molecule. Non-functional sequences were removed, as were lower-count sequences one edit away from another. Based on a fit of two negative binomial distributions, barcode sub-clusters having less than 20% of the maximum read count were discarded. TCRdb applied fastp at Q25 and MiXCR to the public reads, then kept only in-frame beta chains. Each entry merges the rows of one CDR3 protein and shows their most common DNA and genes. These V and J calls originate from TCRdb's pipeline instead of the authors' own analysis. The table for this sample lists around 94,000 distinct CDR3 sequences; under 40% of them were counted only once. Approximately 10% of the sample belongs to the ten largest clones.

This clonotype was found many times. It has no known antigen specificity. The record has no base qualities; no much larger clone is one base away. The chain uses TRBV5-1 and TRBJ2-3; a stretch of 9 junction bases matches TRBD1. Sequencing was performed on naive CD8+ T cells from blood, with Jurkat cell RNA spiked in. The cell subset or site label corresponds to: FACS-sorted CD8+CD4-CCR7+CD45RA+ naive T cells. The TCR sequence derives from a human donor in good health. Some libraries in this study had Jurkat cell RNA spiked in. In nucleotide form, the sequence is TGCGCCAGCAGCTCTGGACAGGGGACAGATACGCAGTATTTT. Its amino acids are CASSSGQGTDTQYF.